The 18 T cell receptor beta chains below come from one sample, sequenced in a study of cytomegalovirus exposure and HLA in healthy donors. This PCR relied on a set of 60 Vbeta primers and 13 Jbeta primers. Repertoires were generated with immunoSEQ multiplex PCR, while TCRdb's copy carries only in-frame clones and drops some. Of around 200,000 clones in the sample, 60% to 85% were seen once. The material sequenced was PBMCs. The receptors shown here come from a female donor in good health and CMV-seronegative.

The CDR3 is CASRSQGAHGQPQHF. CDR3 DNA: TGTGCCAGCAGATCTCAGGGGGCGCATGGTCAGCCCCAGCATTTT. This chain links TRBV6-6 with TRBJ1-5; 8 bases fit TRBD1. CDR1 is MNHNY and CDR2 is SVGAGI in the germline V gene (reference sequence). Trimming at V came to 6 bases and at J to 6 bases, leaving 10 bases not matched to a gene. The CDR3 consists of 15 residues.

This clone was recorded only once. The chain uses TRBV10-1 and TRBJ2-7; TRBD2 aligns across 8 bases. Germline CDR1 is WNHNN and CDR2 is SYGVQD (reference sequence). This CDR3 has 17 amino acids. Unmatched junction bases numbered 16, after V lost 4 bases and J lost 5 bases. In DNA form, the CDR3 reads TGCGCCAGCAGTGGGGGGCCGGGGCGGGAGGAGGAGGACGAGCAGTACTTC. It encodes CASSGGPGREEEDEQYF.

This clone was seen once. At one boundary the junction diverges from the germline segment, which might be a read error. The chain combines TRBV7-9 with TRBJ1-6, with D maybe TRBD1 (5 bases). Germline-derived CDR1 and CDR2 are SEHNR and FQNEAQ (reference sequence). The CDR3 sequence is 12 residues long. The DNA of the CDR3 is TGTTCCAGTCAGGGATACAATTCACCCCTCCACTTT. This gives the protein CSSQGYNSPLHF.

This clone was observed a handful of times. This chain joins TRBV28 and TRBJ2-1; D is possibly TRBD1 (6 bases). V was pared by 4 bases and J by 7 bases, with 17 bases between. The CDR3 is 15 residues long. Germline CDR1 MDHEN, CDR2 SYDVKM. For the CDR3, the DNA is TGTGCCAGCAGTTCTACCGCCGGGACAAAGAATGAGCAGTTCTTC. Its protein product is CASSSTAGTKNEQFF.

This chain uses TRBV7-3 with TRBJ1-1; D is unclear. V was clipped by 6 bases and J by 3 bases, with 8 bases between them. The CDR3 contains 12 residues. The germline V gene encodes CDR1 SGHTA and CDR2 FQGTGA. The CDR3 DNA reads TGTGCCAGCAGATCCGGTGACACTGAAGCTTTCTTT. Protein: CASRSGDTEAFF.

This clone was detected once. The CDR3 nucleotides are TGTGCCAGCAGCCTCACGGGACTAGCGGGATTGGGAGATACGCAGTATTTT. Translated: CASSLTGLAGLGDTQYF. The J gene is TRBJ2-3, the V gene TRBV7-2; 13 nucleotides match TRBD2. The CDR3 has 17 amino acids. V lost 5 bases, J lost 5 bases, and 10 bases stayed unmatched. In germline, CDR1 is SGHTA, CDR2 FQGNSA.

The gene calls are TRBV19 and TRBJ1-5; 7 nucleotides align to TRBD1. CDR1 and CDR2 (germline): LNHDA, SQIVND (reference sequence). The CDR3 consists of 15 residues. The V segment lost 3 bases and the J segment 6 bases; nucleotides outside the gene matches: 8. The CDR3 nucleotides are TGTGCCAGTAGTATTAGACAGGGAGTGGGTCAGCCCCAGCATTTT. It encodes CASSIRQGVGQPQHF.

This clone was detected only once. CDR3 loop: CASSQEPGSLLPGANVLTF. In DNA form, the CDR3 reads TGCGCCAGCAGCCAAGAACCGGGGAGCCTACTACCTGGGGCCAACGTCCTGACTTTC. The rearrangement links TRBV4-3 to TRBJ2-6; D perhaps matches TRBD2 (5 bases). The CDR3 loop spans 19 amino acids. Trimming removed 0 bases at V and 2 bases at J, with 17 bases between. Germline CDR1 is LGHNA and CDR2 is YSLEER.

The chain employs TRBV5-4 and TRBJ2-7; maybe TRBD1 (7 bases). Trimming removed 4 bases from V and 0 bases from J, with 11 bases in between. The CDR3 is 14 amino acids. Germline CDR1 reads SGHNT; CDR2 reads YYREEE (reference sequence). The chain's CDR3 is CASSRQGLSYEQYF. The CDR3 DNA is TGTGCCAGCAGCCGACAGGGACTCTCCTACGAGCAGTACTTC. Based on the CDR3 plus reference TRBV5-4 and TRBJ2-7, the full variable domain is ETGVTQSPTHLIKTRGQQVTLRCSSQSGHNTVSWYQQALGQGPQFIFQYYREEENGRGNFPPRFSGLQFPNYSSELNVNALELDDSALYLCASSRQGLSYEQYFGPGTRLTVT.

V and J are TRBV27 and TRBJ2-7, with D uncertain. Trimming pared 2 bases from V and 1 base from J, leaving 6 bases between. There are 13 residues in the CDR3. The V gene's germline CDR1 is MNHEY and CDR2 SMNVEV (reference sequence). CDR3 amino acids: CASSLQVSYEQYF. CDR3 coding DNA: TGTGCCAGCAGTTTACAGGTTTCCTACGAGCAGTACTTC.

The chain carries TRBV13 and TRBJ2-2; TRBD2 matches 10 bases. The germline gives CDR1 PRHDT, CDR2 FYEKMQ (reference sequence). With 5 bases clipped from V and 2 bases from J, the junction kept 11 bases outside the gene matches. The CDR3 length is 18 residues. The CDR3 region is CASSPSQLAGINTGELFF. In DNA form, the CDR3 reads TGTGCCAGCAGCCCCTCTCAACTAGCGGGAATTAACACCGGGGAGCTGTTTTTT.

The chain couples TRBV15 to TRBJ1-2; D unresolved. The germline V gene has CDR1 LNHNV and CDR2 YYDKDF (reference sequence). The length of the CDR3 is 14 residues. V shed 1 base and J shed 2 bases, with 8 bases lying between them. CDR3 DNA: TGTGCCACCAGCAGAGTAACGAGAAACTATGGCTACACCTTC. This sequence encodes CATSRVTRNYGYTF.

This clone showed up just a few times. V usage is TRBV29-1 and J usage is TRBJ1-2; D is perhaps TRBD1 (5 bases). The V end was cut by 1 base, the J end by 4 bases, with 13 bases between. The CDR3 covers 14 residues. Germline CDR1 and CDR2: SQVTM and ANQGSEA. The CDR3 region has the DNA TGCAGCGTTGAAGGGGGGGAATTAGGCTATGGCTACACCTTC. Protein sequence: CSVEGGELGYGYTF. Full variable domain (missing parts from reference TRBV29-1 and TRBJ1-2): SAVISQKPSRDICQRGTSLTIQCQVDSQVTMMFWYRQQPGQSLTLIATANQGSEATYESGFVIDKFPISRPNLTFSTLTVSNMSPEDSSIYLCSVEGGELGYGYTFGSGTRLTVV.

The chain carries TRBV28 and TRBJ2-7; D may be TRBD1 (6 bases). CDR3 size: 12 residues. Germline loops: CDR1 MDHEN, CDR2 SYDVKM. Trimming cost V 1 base and J 10 bases, with 11 bases left between them. CDR3 amino acids: CASSLLQGYQYF. The CDR3 DNA is TGTGCCAGCAGTTTATTACAGGGATACCAGTACTTC.

This clone was seen more than once but under ten times. The rearrangement uses TRBV6-1 and TRBJ1-1; TRBD1 agrees at 9 bases. The V segment lost 6 bases and the J segment 0 bases; nucleotides outside the gene matches: 5. This CDR3 has 15 amino acids. Germline assignment: CDR1 MNHNS and CDR2 SASEGT. The CDR3 bases are TGTGCCAGCAGAAACAGGGGGCTGATGAACACTGAAGCTTTCTTT. Its translation: CASRNRGLMNTEAFF.

This chain joins TRBV19 and TRBJ2-5, with 7 nucleotides matching TRBD2. CDR1 is LNHDA and CDR2 is SQIVND in the germline V gene (reference sequence). This CDR3 region has 15 residues. V trimming: 5 bases; J trimming: 5 bases; junction bases outside the gene matches: 11. CDR3 DNA sequence: TGTGCCAGTAGTCCCCGGAGTAGCGGGTCGGAGACCCAGTACTTC. It encodes CASSPRSSGSETQYF.

V and J are TRBV9 and TRBJ1-2; 11 bases are shared with TRBD1. This CDR3 spans 15 amino acids. Germline V gives CDR1 SGDLS, CDR2 YYNGEE. J gave up 5 bases and V 4 bases, and 7 bases lay outside the gene matches. CDR3 bases: TGTGCCAGCAGCCTCGGGACAGGGGGTCCTTATGGCTACACCTTC. It specifies CASSLGTGGPYGYTF.

This chain links TRBV5-1 with TRBJ2-1; possibly TRBD2 for D (7 bases). CDR1 SGHRS and CDR2 YFSETQ come from the germline V gene. The CDR3 is 19 residues long. V lost 4 bases, J lost 4 bases, and 27 bases lay in between. For the CDR3, the DNA is TGCGCCAGCAGCCATTTTGGGGGGCGGGGGCCCAAAATATACAATGAGCAGTTCTTC. Translated, it gives CASSHFGGRGPKIYNEQFF.